In this sample, the clone carrying this T cell receptor (beta chain) turned up a few times. Its antigen is still unknown. This sample is drawn from a study of vaccination and CD4 T cells after COVID-19. Looking at the study overall: Post-COVID draws followed diagnosis by a median approximately 100 days (range 35 to 161).

Germline V gives CDR1 SGHAT, CDR2 FQDESV (reference sequence). CDR3 length: 18 amino acids. V lost 4 bases and J 3 bases, leaving 22 bases between the germline ends. Sequenced with the Oncomine TCR Beta short-read assay was DNA taken from cultured CD4+ T cells. Using its own MiXCR run on the PCR reads, TCRdb lists one record per CDR3 protein. The repertoire holds around 3,900 distinct CDR3 sequences, with around 21% as singletons. The treatment was: roughly ten-day PBMC culture with coronavirus spike peptide pools or control peptides (ViraFEST assay). Input material: CD4+ T cells from blood, cultured in vitro. The gene calls are TRBV11-1 and TRBJ2-1; possible D gene TRBD2, 7 bases. The sequence derives from a human donor who had recovered from COVID-19. The CDR3 loop is CASSSAGRRGPFYNEQFF. CDR3 nucleotides: TGTGCCAGCAGCTCAGCGGGACGGCGGGGGCCTTTCTACAATGAGCAGTTCTTC.